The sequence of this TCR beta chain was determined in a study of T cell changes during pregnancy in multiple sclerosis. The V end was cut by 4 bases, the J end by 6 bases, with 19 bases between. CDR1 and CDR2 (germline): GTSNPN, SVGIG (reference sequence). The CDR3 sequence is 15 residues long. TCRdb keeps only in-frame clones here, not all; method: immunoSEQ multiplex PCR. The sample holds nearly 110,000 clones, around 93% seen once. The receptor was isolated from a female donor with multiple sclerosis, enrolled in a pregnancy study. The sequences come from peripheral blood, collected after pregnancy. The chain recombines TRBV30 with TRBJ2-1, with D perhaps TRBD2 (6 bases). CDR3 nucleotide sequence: TGTGCCTGGACGGTTGGAGGGGAGGCTGGCAATGAGCAGTTCTTC. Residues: CAWTVGGEAGNEQFF.